A single sample gave rise to the 24 T cell receptor beta chains below, sequenced in a study of response to subunit inactivated influenza vaccine. TCRdb fed the RT-PCR reads into MiXCR, producing one record per CDR3 protein. The sample includes 300,000 to 350,000 distinct CDR3 sequences, approximately 21% of them seen just once. The sequencing here drew on PBMCs from blood, taken about 19 months after vaccination. The source of these receptors is a man aged 45-69 years who received an inactivated influenza vaccine.

This clonotype showed up just a few times. The chain couples TRBV20-1 to TRBJ2-5; a possible D gene is TRBD2 (5 bases). Germline V gene sequence: CDR1 DFQATT, CDR2 SNEGSKA (reference sequence). This CDR3 region has 14 residues. Trimming shortened V by 0 bases and J by 2 bases, and 10 bases separated the two germline ends. Here the CDR3 reads CSARDSAAQETQYF. In DNA form, the CDR3 reads TGCAGTGCTAGAGATAGCGCGGCACAAGAGACCCAGTACTTC.

The CDR3 here is CASSDGSHQGWGETQYF. Written as DNA, the CDR3 is TGTGCCAGCAGTGATGGTAGCCACCAGGGATGGGGGGAGACCCAGTACTTC. This chain uses TRBV6-1 with TRBJ2-5; D possibly uses TRBD1 or TRBD2 (5 bases each). The CDR3 length is 17 residues. From germline, CDR1 is MNHNS and CDR2 SASEGT. V lost 3 bases, J lost 5 bases, and 22 bases lay in between.

The chain couples TRBV10-3 to TRBJ2-2; 14 bases map to TRBD2. V was pared by 6 bases and J by 7 bases, with 7 bases of the junction left unmatched. The germline V gene has CDR1 ENHRY and CDR2 SYGVKD. This CDR3 has 16 amino acids. This CDR3 reads CAIRPGLAGEVGELFF. CDR3 coding DNA: TGTGCCATCAGACCGGGACTAGCGGGAGAAGTCGGGGAGCTGTTTTTT.

The rearrangement links TRBV15 to TRBJ2-4; 9 nucleotides align to TRBD2. The CDR3 extends over 15 amino acids. CDR1 is LNHNV, CDR2 YYDKDF, per germline (reference sequence). The V and J ends lost 1 base and 6 bases, in that order; junction bases with no gene match: 4. The CDR3 protein is CATSRASGAGNIQYF. CDR3 DNA: TGTGCCACCAGCAGAGCTAGCGGGGCGGGAAACATTCAGTACTTC. Full variable domain (outside the CDR3, taken from reference TRBV15 and TRBJ2-4): DAMVIQNPRYQVTQFGKPVTLSCSQTLNHNVMYWYQQKSSQAPKLLFHYYDKDFNNEADTPDNFQSRRPNTSFCFLDIRSPGLGDTAMYLCATSRASGAGNIQYFGAGTRLSVL.

The V gene is TRBV5-1, the J gene TRBJ1-1; D is undetermined. Germline-derived CDR1 and CDR2 are SGHRS and YFSETQ. V was cut by 1 base and J by 4 bases, with 8 bases left in between. The CDR3 contains 13 residues. Here the CDR3 reads CASSLSAGTEAFF. In DNA form, the CDR3 reads TGCGCCAGCAGCTTGAGCGCCGGCACTGAAGCTTTCTTT. The full variable domain, completed using reference TRBV5-1 and TRBJ1-1, is KAGVTQTPRYLIKTRGQQVTLSCSPISGHRSVSWYQQTPGQGLQFLFEYFSETQRNKGNFPGRFSGRQFSNSRSEMNVSTLELGDSALYLCASSLSAGTEAFFGQGTRLTVV.

The sample holds a few counts of this clonotype. The V call is TRBV4-2, the J call TRBJ1-5; 7 bases line up with TRBD1. The CDR3 contains 16 residues. Looked up from germline, CDR1 is LGHNA and CDR2 is YNFKEQ. V lost 0 bases and J lost 6; bases outside the gene matches: 8. The CDR3 region has the DNA TGTGCCAGCAGCCAAGATGGGGCAGGGGGTAGTCAGCCCCAGCATTTT. This sequence encodes CASSQDGAGGSQPQHF.

V and J are TRBV20-1 and TRBJ2-7, with 8 bases matching TRBD2. Germline CDR1 reads DFQATT; CDR2 reads SNEGSKA (reference sequence). There are 12 residues in the CDR3. CDR3: CSQTSGQYEQYF. In DNA, the CDR3 is TGCAGCCAAACTAGCGGCCAGTACGAGCAGTACTTC.

Only a few counts were recorded for this clonotype. The chain combines TRBV11-1 with TRBJ1-4; 12 bases are a match to TRBD1. This CDR3 contains 19 residues. After removal of 5 bases from V and 1 base from J, the junction contained 11 bases not matched to a gene. Germline loops: CDR1 SGHAT, CDR2 FQDESV (reference sequence). CDR3 sequence (DNA): TGTGCCAGCAGCCCTAAACGGGACAGGGGGCGTGTAACTAATGAAAAACTGTTTTTT. Amino acid sequence: CASSPKRDRGRVTNEKLFF.

This clonotype was seen more than once but under ten times. Here the CDR3 DNA reads TGCGCCAGCAGCTTACTGGGGAAAAGTGGACCGTATAATGAAAAACTGTTTTTT. Its translation is CASSLLGKSGPYNEKLFF. The chain recombines TRBV5-1 with TRBJ1-4; D not resolved. This CDR3 spans 18 amino acids. The V end lost 2 bases, the J end lost 4 bases, and 21 bases lay between the germline ends. Per the germline V gene, CDR1 is SGHRS and CDR2 is YFSETQ.

This clonotype has ten or more counts. The rearrangement uses TRBV6-2 or TRBV6-3 and TRBJ1-1; 7 nucleotides line up with TRBD1. The CDR3 length is 15 residues. V trimming: 0 bases; J trimming: 4 bases; junction bases outside the gene matches: 5. Germline V gene lookup returns CDR1 MNHEY and CDR2 SVGEGT. CDR3: CASSYSTGRGTEAFF. The CDR3 DNA reads TGTGCCAGCAGTTACTCGACAGGGAGAGGCACTGAAGCTTTCTTT.

The rearrangement joins TRBV20-1 to TRBJ1-5, with no clear D. This CDR3 contains 13 residues. V was clipped by 4 bases and J by 3 bases, with 10 bases between them. From germline, CDR1 is DFQATT and CDR2 SNEGSKA (reference sequence). CDR3 region: CSAKQGYNQPQHF. CDR3 DNA sequence: TGCAGTGCTAAACAAGGATACAATCAGCCCCAGCATTTT.

The chain recombines TRBV5-1 with TRBJ2-7, with D perhaps matching TRBD1 (5 bases). CDR1 SGHRS and CDR2 YFSETQ come from the germline V gene. The CDR3 has 13 residues. V dropped 1 base and J dropped 5 bases, with 10 bases sitting between them. CDR3 coding DNA: TGCGCCAGCAGCTTGCTTCTGGGGCACGAGCAGTACTTC. It encodes CASSLLLGHEQYF.

This clonotype has ten or more counts. This chain links TRBV5-1 with TRBJ1-4, with 7 bases lining up with TRBD1. J lost 8 bases, V lost 3 bases, and 7 bases had no gene match. Per germline, CDR1 SGHRS and CDR2 YFSETQ. The CDR3 has 14 residues. CDR3 nucleotides: TGCGCCAGCAGCTGGGACAGTGTCGAAGAAAAACTGTTTTTT. This codes for CASSWDSVEEKLFF.

At least ten counts were recorded for this clonotype. The rearrangement joins TRBV10-3 to TRBJ1-2; no clear D gene. Trimming stripped 2 bases from V and 8 bases from J, with 18 bases between. The V gene's germline CDR1 is ENHRY and CDR2 SYGVKD. This CDR3 spans 15 amino acids. CDR3 amino acids: CAISEPGAALGGYTF. For the CDR3, the DNA is TGTGCCATCAGTGAGCCGGGAGCCGCACTGGGAGGCTACACCTTC.

In its sample, this clonotype was seen a few times. The CDR3 nucleotides are TGTGCCAGTAGCAACGGCCCCAACCAGCCCCAGCATTTT. It specifies CASSNGPNQPQHF. The chain couples TRBV19 to TRBJ1-5; D not certain. With 6 bases removed from V and 7 bases from J, the gap between germline ends came to 13 bases. This CDR3 contains 13 residues. Germline V lookup: CDR1 LNHDA, CDR2 SQIVND (reference sequence).

This clonotype was found a few times. The genes are TRBV7-9 and TRBJ2-3; perhaps TRBD2 as D (5 bases). V was trimmed by 5 bases and J by 0 bases, leaving 12 bases between them. The CDR3 length is 15 residues. CDR1 is SEHNR and CDR2 is FQNEAQ in the germline V gene (reference sequence). The DNA of the CDR3 is TGTGCCAGCAGCCCCCTCGGCGGGAGCACAGATACGCAGTATTTT. This codes for CASSPLGGSTDTQYF.

The V gene is TRBV7-2, the J gene TRBJ2-1, with 11 bases aligning to TRBD2. CDR1 and CDR2 (germline): SGHTA, FQGNSA. This CDR3 region has 16 residues. The V segment lost 4 bases and the J segment 4 bases; nucleotides outside the gene matches: 6. CDR3 nucleotides: TGTGCCAGCAGCTCGTCTAGCGGGGGGACGTACAATGAGCAGTTCTTC. Translating gives CASSSSSGGTYNEQFF.

This clonotype was counted only a few times. The chain links TRBV20-1 to TRBJ2-1, with 9 bases matching TRBD2. Germline loops: CDR1 DFQATT, CDR2 SNEGSKA (reference sequence). V lost 0 bases to trimming and J lost 5 bases; unmatched junction nucleotides: 5. The CDR3 has 15 amino acids. In DNA, the CDR3 is TGCAGTGCTAGAGACGGGACTAGCAAACACAATGAGCAGTTCTTC. This translates into CSARDGTSKHNEQFF.

This chain links TRBV9 with TRBJ1-3; D may be TRBD1 (5 bases). V was clipped by 4 bases and J by 0 bases, with 14 bases between them. The germline CDR1 and CDR2 sequences are SGDLS and YYNGEE. This CDR3 region has 16 residues. The CDR3 reads CASSTIDSLSGNTIYF. CDR3 bases: TGTGCCAGCAGCACAATAGACAGCCTCTCTGGAAACACCATATATTTT. Filled out from reference TRBV9 and TRBJ1-3, the complete variable domain reads DSGVTQTPKHLITATGQRVTLRCSPRSGDLSVYWYQQSLDQGLQFLIQYYNGEERAKGNILERFSAQQFPDLHSELNLSSLELGDSALYFCASSTIDSLSGNTIYFGEGSWLTVV.

This chain links TRBV7-2 with TRBJ2-3; 10 bases fit TRBD2. Germline-derived CDR1 and CDR2 are SGHTA and FQGNSA. The CDR3 runs to 16 residues. The ends lost 6 bases at V and 0 bases at J; junction bases unmatched: 6. The CDR3 sequence is CASRPPGLASTDTQYF. CDR3 sequence (DNA): TGTGCCAGCAGACCACCGGGACTAGCGAGCACAGATACGCAGTATTTT.

This clonotype was counted a few times. CDR3 DNA sequence: TGTGCCAGCAGTTTCCAAGGACAGGGAAGGGTAGCTTTCTTT. Translated, it gives CASSFQGQGRVAFF. The chain links TRBV28 to TRBJ1-1, with 8 bases identical to TRBD1. CDR3 length: 14 amino acids. Germline loops: CDR1 MDHEN, CDR2 SYDVKM. V lost 3 bases to trimming and J lost 10 bases; unmatched junction nucleotides: 10.

The V and J genes are TRBV20-1 and TRBJ2-1, with D perhaps being TRBD1 or TRBD2 (5 bases each). Trimming pared 7 bases from V and 8 bases from J, leaving 21 bases between. Germline V CDR1 and CDR2: DFQATT, SNEGSKA (reference sequence). The CDR3 has 14 residues. In DNA, the CDR3 is TGCAGTGGCCCTCATCCCTCGGGGACGTATGAGCAGTTCTTC. Its translation: CSGPHPSGTYEQFF.

This clonotype showed up just a few times. The gene calls are TRBV5-1 and TRBJ2-3, with TRBD2 matching over 16 bases. Trimming at V came to 4 bases and at J to 4 bases, leaving 9 bases not matched to a gene. Germline CDR1 SGHRS, CDR2 YFSETQ. The CDR3 spans 18 residues. The CDR3 DNA reads as TGCGCCAGCAGCCCCGCCGGGACTAGCGGGAGGGCCCCAGATACGCAGTATTTT. Its protein is CASSPAGTSGRAPDTQYF.

This clonotype occurred a few times. The chain couples TRBV19 to TRBJ1-1, with a possible D match to TRBD1 (5 bases). Germline V gene sequence: CDR1 LNHDA, CDR2 SQIVND (reference sequence). The length of the CDR3 is 14 residues. The germline V and J ends were trimmed by 6 bases and 6 bases, with 17 bases remaining between them. The DNA for the CDR3 is TGTGCCAGTAGGATGGACGGGGGAGGGCCTGAAGCTTTCTTT. Translated: CASRMDGGGPEAFF.